Reported below is one TCR beta chain. The entry originates in a study of blood T cell repertoires in COVID-19. Study as a whole: Material from acute and convalescent COVID-19 was sourced from the United States, Italy and Spain.

Produced via immunoSEQ multiplex PCR; TCRdb's table is partial and in-frame only. This table holds around 100,000 clones, 69% found once. After removal of 5 bases from V and 4 bases from J, the junction contained 6 bases not matched to a gene. There are 15 residues in the CDR3. From germline, CDR1 is SGHAT and CDR2 FQNNGV. The clonotype originates from a man of 80 years or more with acute or convalescent COVID-19. This sequence joins TRBV11-2 and TRBJ2-7; 12 bases are a match to TRBD2. The sample consisted of peripheral blood. The CDR3 reads CASSIPGTSGYEQYF. The CDR3 DNA follows: TGTGCCAGCAGCATCCCGGGGACTAGCGGGTACGAGCAGTACTTC.